A single sample gave rise to the 32 T cell receptor beta chains below, sequenced in a study of blood T cell repertoires in COVID-19. The repertoire was sequenced with immunoSEQ multiplex PCR; TCRdb's copy has only in-frame clones and lacks some. The data show more than 200,000 clones, with around 80% seen just once and roughly a tenth held by the top ten. The material sequenced was peripheral blood. These TCRs come from a woman older than 75 with COVID-19, enrolled during active disease.

The chain employs TRBV5-6 and TRBJ1-2, with D perhaps matching TRBD1 (5 bases). Between the trimmed V and J ends, which lost 3 bases and 4 bases, there was a span of 13 bases. Germline CDR1 SGHDT, CDR2 YYEEEE. The CDR3 has 14 residues. As DNA, the CDR3 is TGTGCCAGCAGCTCCAAAACAGGTCTCTATGGCTACACCTTC. As protein: CASSSKTGLYGYTF.

The rearrangement links TRBV6-5 to TRBJ2-3, with 8 nucleotides matching TRBD1. This CDR3 contains 16 residues. Trimming at V came to 2 bases and at J to 6 bases, leaving 10 bases not matched to a gene. The germline V gene encodes CDR1 MNHEY and CDR2 SVGAGI. CDR3 amino acids: CASSYTGTGLTDTQYF. CDR3 nucleotides: TGTGCCAGCAGTTACACCGGGACAGGCCTTACCGATACGCAGTATTTT.

J is TRBJ2-5 and V is TRBV3-1 (or the pseudogene TRBV3-2); TRBD2 agrees at 8 bases. The J segment lost 5 bases and the V segment lost 4 bases, leaving 6 bases of the junction unmatched. Germline-derived CDR1 and CDR2 are LGHDT and YNNKEL (reference sequence). The CDR3 totals 14 residues. The CDR3 sequence: CASSPSGGGETQYF. The CDR3 nucleotides read TGTGCCAGCAGCCCCAGCGGGGGAGGGGAGACCCAGTACTTC.

This chain links TRBV2 with TRBJ1-5; TRBD1 is a possible D gene (6 bases). The CDR3 contains 14 residues. Looked up from germline, CDR1 is SNHLY and CDR2 is FYNNEI. Trimming left V 5 bases short and J 4 bases short, with 12 bases between. CDR3 sequence: CASSPQGSNQPQHF. CDR3 bases: TGTGCCAGCAGTCCACAGGGTTCAAATCAGCCCCAGCATTTT.

This sequence joins TRBV18 and TRBJ2-1; 7 bases line up with TRBD1. The V segment lost 3 bases and the J segment 6 bases; nucleotides outside the gene matches: 2. Germline CDR1 KGHSH, CDR2 LQKENI. This CDR3 spans 13 amino acids. The CDR3 spells CASSPGQANEQFF. CDR3 in DNA: TGTGCCAGCTCACCCGGACAGGCCAATGAGCAGTTCTTC. Complete variable domain (other parts from reference TRBV18 and TRBJ2-1): NAGVMQNPRHLVRRRGQEARLRCSPMKGHSHVYWYRQLPEEGLKFMVYLQKENIIDESGMPKERFSAEFPKEGPSILRIQQVVRGDSAAYFCASSPGQANEQFFGPGTRLTVL.

This clone has a single count. The V call is TRBV5-1, the J call TRBJ1-4; D possibly corresponds to TRBD1 (6 bases). The V end was cut by 0 bases, the J end by 4 bases, with 10 bases between. The CDR3 length is 15 residues. The germline V gene encodes CDR1 SGHRS and CDR2 YFSETQ. CDR3 sequence reads: CASSLAGDNNEKLFF. The DNA of the CDR3 is TGCGCCAGCAGCTTGGCAGGGGACAATAATGAAAAACTGTTTTTT.

This chain connects TRBV7-9 to TRBJ1-4; D gene uncertain. The CDR3 sequence is 15 residues long. Trimming stripped 3 bases from V and 3 bases from J, with 11 bases between. Germline lookup yields CDR1 SEHNR and CDR2 FQNEAQ (reference sequence). The CDR3 region has the DNA TGTGCCAGCAGCTTTGCACAACCTTCTAATGAAAAACTGTTTTTT. Its protein is CASSFAQPSNEKLFF.

The table lists this clone with a count of one. J is TRBJ1-2 and V is TRBV28; 7 positions match TRBD1. The ends lost 6 bases at V and 5 bases at J; junction bases unmatched: 9. The CDR3 sequence is 14 residues long. The germline V gene encodes CDR1 MDHEN and CDR2 SYDVKM. CDR3 protein: CASRTGEAFYGYTF. The CDR3 nucleotides read TGTGCCAGCAGAACAGGGGAGGCCTTTTATGGCTACACCTTC.

V and J are TRBV11-2 and TRBJ2-2; D remains ambiguous. This CDR3 is 17 amino acids long. Trimming pared 5 bases from V and 5 bases from J, leaving 21 bases between. CDR1 and CDR2 from the germline V gene are SGHAT and FQNNGV. The CDR3 is CASSLTSQVTLTGELFF. In nucleotides, the CDR3 is TGTGCCAGCAGCCTCACCTCCCAGGTTACCTTGACCGGGGAGCTGTTTTTT.

The chain joins TRBV5-5 to TRBJ1-3, with 7 bases identical to TRBD1. The J segment lost 0 bases and the V segment lost 4 bases, leaving 1 base of the junction unmatched. Germline lookup yields CDR1 SGHKS and CDR2 YYEKEE (reference sequence). The CDR3 contains 14 residues. CDR3 bases: TGTGCCAGCAGCCCAGGGGGCTCTGGAAACACCATATATTTT. Translating gives CASSPGGSGNTIYF.

The V gene is TRBV9, the J gene TRBJ1-2; D might be TRBD1 (6 bases). V was shortened by 3 bases and J by 2 bases, with 14 bases between the two germline ends. The CDR3 has 15 amino acids. Germline assignment: CDR1 SGDLS and CDR2 YYNGEE. The CDR3 sequence: CASSAGTTPNYGYTF. In DNA form, the CDR3 reads TGTGCCAGCAGCGCTGGGACAACACCGAACTATGGCTACACCTTC.

This clone was counted once. The chain links TRBV7-9 to TRBJ1-5, with 8 bases lining up with TRBD1. The CDR3 has 17 residues. Looked up from germline, CDR1 is SEHNR and CDR2 is FQNEAQ (reference sequence). Losses at the gene ends were 1 base for V and 4 bases for J; bases not matched to a gene: 9. The CDR3 is CASSLVLTGGRNQPQHF. The CDR3, as DNA: TGTGCCAGCAGCTTAGTCCTAACAGGGGGGCGAAATCAGCCCCAGCATTTT.

The rearrangement links TRBV27 to TRBJ2-7; D unresolved. CDR3 length: 14 residues. The V end was cut by 4 bases, the J end by 1 base, with 11 bases between. The germline V gene has CDR1 MNHEY and CDR2 SMNVEV (reference sequence). CDR3 sequence reads: CASSSGSVSYEQYF. The CDR3 bases are TGTGCCAGCAGTTCGGGTTCGGTATCCTACGAGCAGTACTTC.

The chain couples TRBV4-1 to TRBJ1-2; 8 nucleotides align to TRBD1. The CDR3 contains 16 residues. J was trimmed by 1 base and V by 2 bases; bases with no gene match: 6. From germline, CDR1 is MGHRA and CDR2 YSYEKL. The CDR3 nucleotides read TGCGCCAGCAGCCAAAATATCGGACAGGGTAACTATGGCTACACCTTC. As protein: CASSQNIGQGNYGYTF.

The V call is TRBV3-1 (or the pseudogene TRBV3-2), the J call TRBJ1-3; 7 nucleotides match TRBD1. The CDR3 covers 19 residues. The germline V gene has CDR1 LGHDT and CDR2 YNNKEL (reference sequence). J gave up 3 bases and V 5 bases, and 19 bases lay outside the gene matches. CDR3 DNA: TGTGCCAGCAGCTATACCACCCCCCGTGCCGGGACAGTTGGAAACACCATATATTTT. It is translated as CASSYTTPRAGTVGNTIYF.

V gene TRBV4-2 combines with J gene TRBJ2-7; 8 bases map to TRBD1. Germline CDR1 is LGHNA and CDR2 is YNFKEQ. The V segment lost 1 base and the J segment 5 bases; nucleotides outside the gene matches: 4. The CDR3 runs 14 residues. The CDR3 DNA is TGTGCCAGCAGCCAAGGCCCGGACAGGGACGAGCAGTACTTC. This gives the protein CASSQGPDRDEQYF.

This clone was detected only once. The chain couples TRBV27 to TRBJ1-1, with 7 bases that match TRBD1. This CDR3 comprises 15 residues. After removal of 4 bases from V and 3 bases from J, the junction contained 8 bases not matched to a gene. From germline, CDR1 is MNHEY and CDR2 SMNVEV (reference sequence). The CDR3 spells CASSSSGQGDTEAFF. CDR3 nucleotides: TGTGCCAGCAGTTCGTCAGGCCAGGGGGACACTGAAGCTTTCTTT.

The J gene is TRBJ2-7, the V gene TRBV11-2; D is uncertain. Germline CDR1 is SGHAT and CDR2 is FQNNGV. The CDR3 totals 11 residues. Trimming took 4 bases from V and 3 from J, leaving 4 bases between them. As DNA, the CDR3 is TGTGCCAGCAGCTCATTCTACGAGCAGTACTTC. It translates to CASSSFYEQYF.

The chain recombines TRBV5-1 with TRBJ1-2; 8 bases align to TRBD1. This CDR3 is built from 15 residues. V shed 2 bases and J 3 bases; nucleotides not matched to a gene: 6. CDR1 SGHRS and CDR2 YFSETQ come from the germline V gene. The CDR3 region is CASSLQGEEDYGYTF. The CDR3 bases are TGCGCCAGCAGCTTACAGGGGGAGGAGGACTATGGCTACACCTTC.

This clone was counted only a few times. The V gene is TRBV6-2 or TRBV6-3, the J gene TRBJ1-6, with D uncertain. This CDR3 is built from 14 residues. From germline, CDR1 is MNHEY and CDR2 SVGEGT. The germline V and J ends were trimmed by 4 bases and 8 bases, with 12 bases remaining between them. The CDR3 DNA is TGTGCCAGCAGTTCGGGTTCTTCGGATTCACCCCTCCACTTT. This sequence encodes CASSSGSSDSPLHF.

The chain combines TRBV19 with TRBJ1-2, with D possibly matching TRBD1 (5 bases). This CDR3 is built from 13 residues. Germline assignment: CDR1 LNHDA and CDR2 SQIVND (reference sequence). Trimming removed 3 bases at V and 7 bases at J, with 12 bases between. This chain's CDR3 is CASSIEGASGYTF. CDR3 in DNA: TGTGCCAGTAGTATTGAAGGGGCGAGTGGCTACACCTTC.

This chain uses TRBV5-4 with TRBJ2-5, with 8 bases aligning to TRBD1. The CDR3 has 14 amino acids. Germline lookup yields CDR1 SGHNT and CDR2 YYREEE (reference sequence). V was pared by 6 bases and J by 1 base, with 5 bases of the junction left unmatched. CDR3 residues: CASKGQGPQETQYF. In nucleotides, the CDR3 is TGTGCCAGCAAAGGACAGGGACCCCAAGAGACCCAGTACTTC.

The rearrangement links TRBV7-9 to TRBJ2-3; TRBD2 aligns across 10 bases. Per germline, CDR1 SEHNR and CDR2 FQNEAQ (reference sequence). Trimming took 1 base from V and 5 from J; bases not matched to a gene: 9. The CDR3 has 17 residues. CDR3 sequence reads: CASSLGGTSGVGDTQYF. The CDR3 DNA sequence: TGTGCCAGCAGCTTAGGCGGCACTAGCGGGGTGGGAGATACGCAGTATTTT.

The chain employs TRBV19 and TRBJ2-1; 10 nucleotides match TRBD1. CDR3 length: 17 residues. Germline V gene lookup returns CDR1 LNHDA and CDR2 SQIVND (reference sequence). The V gene end was trimmed by 4 bases and the J gene end by 4 bases; junction bases not matched to a gene: 10. The CDR3 coding sequence is TGTGCCAGTAGTAACCTTCTCGGACAGGGGGTATACAATGAGCAGTTCTTC. This codes for CASSNLLGQGVYNEQFF. The full variable domain, its missing parts supplied by reference TRBV19 and TRBJ2-1, is DGGITQSPKYLFRKEGQNVTLSCEQNLNHDAMYWYRQDPGQGLRLIYYSQIVNDFQKGDIAEGYSVSREKKESFPLTVTSAQKNPTAFYLCASSNLLGQGVYNEQFFGPGTRLTVL.

Here the CDR3 reads CATQPGQGYVGEQYF. DNA for the CDR3: TGTGCCACACAACCGGGACAGGGGTATGTTGGCGAGCAGTACTTC. The chain is built from TRBV2 and TRBJ2-7, with 10 bases identical to TRBD1. The germline gives CDR1 SNHLY, CDR2 FYNNEI. V was clipped by 10 bases and J by 6 bases; unmatched bases: 15. The CDR3 spans 15 residues.

The V gene is TRBV11-2, the J gene TRBJ2-2, with 11 bases aligning to TRBD2. The trim removed 4 bases at V and 1 base at J, leaving 2 bases unmatched. This CDR3 comprises 16 residues. Per the germline V gene, CDR1 is SGHAT and CDR2 is FQNNGV. The CDR3 DNA sequence: TGTGCCAGCAGCTATCTAGCGGGGGGGAACACCGGGGAGCTGTTTTTT. Its translation: CASSYLAGGNTGELFF.

The chain recombines TRBV7-2 with TRBJ1-5; TRBD1 matches 7 bases. Germline loops: CDR1 SGHTA, CDR2 FQGNSA. The CDR3 contains 17 residues. V gave up 5 bases and J gave up 0 bases; unmatched junction bases: 10. For the CDR3, the DNA is TGTGCCAGCAGCCCCAGGGGACAGCTCAATAGCAATCAGCCCCAGCATTTT. This gives the protein CASSPRGQLNSNQPQHF.

The J gene is TRBJ1-5, the V gene TRBV24-1, with 8 bases matching TRBD1. V shed 2 bases, J shed 4 bases, and the junction held 0 bases outside the gene matches. CDR3 length equals 14 residues. Germline-derived CDR1 and CDR2 are KGHDR and SFDVKD. This CDR3 reads CATSDYRGNQPQHF. The CDR3, as DNA: TGTGCCACCAGTGATTACAGGGGGAATCAGCCCCAGCATTTT.

This clone has only a few counts. This chain uses TRBV10-3 with TRBJ2-1; TRBD2 agrees at 11 bases. Germline V gives CDR1 ENHRY, CDR2 SYGVKD. The CDR3 has 16 amino acids. After removal of 5 bases from V and 9 bases from J, the junction contained 12 bases not matched to a gene. This CDR3 reads CAISTSRGTSGREQFF. DNA of the CDR3: TGTGCCATCAGTACCTCGAGGGGGACTAGCGGACGTGAGCAGTTCTTC.

This chain connects TRBV28 to TRBJ1-6; 8 bases agree with TRBD1. V was pared by 4 bases and J by 7 bases, with 9 bases of the junction left unmatched. From germline, CDR1 is MDHEN and CDR2 SYDVKM. This CDR3 is 16 amino acids long. The CDR3 region is CASSSLGQVENSPLHF. DNA for the CDR3: TGTGCCAGCAGTTCGCTGGGACAGGTGGAAAATTCACCCCTCCACTTT.

This CDR3 is CASSFRPGLGGTEAFF. CDR3 sequence (DNA): TGTGCCAGTAGTTTCCGCCCAGGTTTGGGGGGCACTGAAGCTTTCTTT. This sequence joins TRBV19 and TRBJ1-1; possibly TRBD1 for D (5 bases). CDR3 length equals 16 residues. The ends were cut back, 5 bases at V and 4 bases at J, with 20 bases in the middle. CDR1 is LNHDA, CDR2 SQIVND, per germline (reference sequence).

The rearrangement joins TRBV5-1 to TRBJ1-1; D not resolved. Germline CDR1 reads SGHRS; CDR2 reads YFSETQ. The CDR3 loop spans 14 amino acids. Trimming pared 0 bases from V and 4 bases from J, leaving 10 bases between. CDR3 DNA sequence: TGCGCCAGCAGCTTGGGAGAAGGACTCACTGAAGCTTTCTTT. Its protein product is CASSLGEGLTEAFF. The whole variable domain, filled in from reference TRBV5-1 and TRBJ1-1, reads KAGVTQTPRYLIKTRGQQVTLSCSPISGHRSVSWYQQTPGQGLQFLFEYFSETQRNKGNFPGRFSGRQFSNSRSEMNVSTLELGDSALYLCASSLGEGLTEAFFGQGTRLTVV.